The clone carrying this TCR beta chain was counted only a few times. The length of the CDR3 is 13 residues. V was trimmed by 2 bases and J by 6 bases, leaving 9 bases between them. Germline loops: CDR1 SGHRS, CDR2 YFSETQ. Both previously described methods and listed TCR primers were employed to make bulk TCR libraries. From the PCR reads, TCRdb called clonotypes with MiXCR, one entry per CDR3 protein. The sample holds hundreds of thousands of distinct CDR3 sequences, around 25% seen once. This sample stems from a study of molecular identifiers for immune sequencing clone quantification. As for the study in general: Five portions were made in replicates from RNA of around 20,000 or 100,000 naive CD8 cells, and four underwent sequencing.

When naive CD8 T cells were sorted, they were gated as CD8+CD4-CCR7+CD45RA+. This clonotype was obtained from a human donor in good health. Some libraries in this study had Jurkat cell RNA spiked in. The rearrangement uses TRBV5-1 and TRBJ2-1; D not certain. Material: naive CD8+ T cells from blood, with Jurkat cell RNA spiked in. As to subset: FACS-sorted CD8+CD4-CCR7+CD45RA+ naive T cells. The chain's CDR3 is CASSFPRTNEQFF. The DNA for the CDR3 is TGCGCCAGCAGCTTTCCCAGGACCAATGAGCAGTTCTTC.